This T cell receptor beta chain is from a study of OX40 agonist ivuxolimab in advanced cancers. TCRdb's copy holds only in-frame clones and misses some; the assay was immunoSEQ multiplex PCR. The profile covers approximately 22,000 clones, with around 85% appearing a single time and more than 35% taken by the ten largest. The germline V gene encodes CDR1 LNHNV and CDR2 YYDKDF (reference sequence). This CDR3 comprises 14 residues. Trimming took off 0 bases at V and 3 bases at J, with 8 bases between the two ends. The sequenced sample was CD4+ or CD8+ T cells sorted from blood, obtained in a trial of the OX40 agonist ivuxolimab. This chain joins TRBV15 and TRBJ2-5; D is possibly TRBD1 or TRBD2 (5 bases each). This clonotype was obtained from an adult with an advanced solid tumor such as melanoma, head and neck, liver or kidney cancer. This CDR3 reads CATSRDRGEETQYF. CDR3 nucleotide sequence: TGTGCCACCAGCAGAGATAGAGGGGAAGAGACCCAGTACTTC.